This paragraph covers one T cell receptor beta chain sequence. This entry is derived from a study of blood T cell repertoires in COVID-19. Study-wide context: COVID-19 samples, acute and convalescent, were from the United States, Italy and Spain. T cells, B-cell-depleted T cells, or PBMCs supplied cDNA or gDNA.

The CDR3 runs 16 residues. Losses at the gene ends were 0 bases for V and 4 bases for J; bases not matched to a gene: 8. Germline CDR1 and CDR2: SGHDT and YYEEEE. Libraries were prepared by immunoSEQ multiplex PCR; TCRdb keeps only in-frame clonotypes and omits some of them. This sample has around 160,000 clones, with around four fifths found just once. Sequencing was done on a sample of peripheral blood. The gene calls are TRBV5-6 and TRBJ1-2; TRBD1 matches at 8 bases. The TCR comes from a woman aged 80 or older with acute or convalescent COVID-19. The CDR3 coding sequence is TGTGCCAGCAGCTTGGGTTTTGGACAGGGATTCTATGGCTACACCTTC. Amino acid sequence: CASSLGFGQGFYGYTF.